This passage covers 13 T cell receptor beta chains from one sample sequenced in a study of T cells in localized non-small cell lung cancer. The data were produced by immunoSEQ multiplex PCR, yet TCRdb's version contains in-frame clones alone and is incomplete. This sample has 20,000 to 30,000 clones, with roughly nine tenths found just once. The material was peripheral blood, obtained before any cancer treatment. The receptors originated from a woman aged 40 to 75 with stage I lung adenocarcinoma.

The chain uses TRBV6-1 and TRBJ1-1; D remains ambiguous. V lost 5 bases, J lost 1 base, and 2 bases lay in between. This CDR3 contains 11 residues. CDR1 MNHNS and CDR2 SASEGT come from the germline V gene. The CDR3 region is CASSRNTEAFF. The CDR3 DNA reads as TGTGCCAGCAGTAGGAACACTGAAGCTTTCTTT.

The chain couples TRBV5-5 to TRBJ1-4; the D gene is possibly TRBD1 (6 bases). The CDR3 has 17 residues. Trimming cost V 3 bases and J 4 bases, with 19 bases left between them. Germline V lookup: CDR1 SGHKS, CDR2 YYEKEE (reference sequence). The CDR3 loop reads CASSSPRGGASNEKLFF. The CDR3 coding sequence is TGTGCCAGCAGCTCACCCCGAGGGGGGGCAAGTAATGAAAAACTGTTTTTT.

This chain uses TRBV18 with TRBJ1-2, with TRBD1 as a possible D gene (6 bases). Per germline, CDR1 KGHSH and CDR2 LQKENI. With 3 bases removed from V and 5 bases from J, the gap between germline ends came to 10 bases. The CDR3 spans 13 residues. CDR3 loop: CASSPDSGYGYTF. The CDR3, as DNA: TGTGCCAGCTCACCGGACAGCGGGTATGGCTACACCTTC.

The V call is TRBV19, the J call TRBJ1-2; unclear D gene. CDR3 size: 16 residues. Germline loops: CDR1 LNHDA, CDR2 SQIVND (reference sequence). V was cut by 3 bases and J by 4 bases, with 18 bases left in between. CDR3 residues: CASSIVRPPRSYGYTF. The DNA for the CDR3 is TGTGCCAGTAGTATCGTCCGGCCCCCAAGGAGCTATGGCTACACCTTC.

The chain combines TRBV9 with TRBJ2-2, with 7 bases aligning to TRBD2. V lost 0 bases, J lost 4 bases, and 3 bases stayed unmatched. CDR3 length equals 15 residues. The germline V gene encodes CDR1 SGDLS and CDR2 YYNGEE. CDR3: CASSVDGRGTGELFF. The CDR3 bases are TGTGCCAGCAGCGTAGATGGGAGGGGCACCGGGGAGCTGTTTTTT.

The chain couples TRBV19 to TRBJ1-2, with 7 bases lining up with TRBD1. The CDR3 contains 15 residues. J was trimmed by 0 bases and V by 10 bases; bases with no gene match: 11. Germline CDR1 and CDR2: LNHDA and SQIVND (reference sequence). The CDR3 loop is CATRTGSPSNYGYTF. CDR3 in DNA: TGTGCCACTCGGACAGGTAGTCCCTCTAACTATGGCTACACCTTC.

The J gene is TRBJ2-2, the V gene TRBV10-1, with D perhaps matching TRBD1 (6 bases). Germline V gene lookup returns CDR1 WNHNN and CDR2 SYGVQD (reference sequence). This CDR3 has 14 amino acids. Trimming left V 6 bases short and J 4 bases short, with 12 bases between. As DNA, the CDR3 is TGCGCCAGCAGCTCGGGACATACCACCGGGGAGCTGTTTTTT. Amino acids: CASSSGHTTGELFF.

V usage is TRBV6-1 and J usage is TRBJ1-4; D gene ambiguous. Germline CDR1 and CDR2: MNHNS and SASEGT. The CDR3 runs 14 residues. Trimming cost V 2 bases and J 11 bases, with 15 bases left between them. Here the CDR3 reads CASSEIRSSAKLFF. The CDR3 DNA is TGTGCCAGCAGTGAAATAAGATCGTCGGCTAAACTGTTTTTT.

The chain recombines TRBV7-2 with TRBJ1-2; 9 nucleotides line up with TRBD1. The germline CDR1 and CDR2 sequences are SGHTA and FQGNSA. This CDR3 spans 14 amino acids. V dropped 4 bases and J dropped 2; count of bases not matched to a gene: 2. In DNA, the CDR3 is TGTGCCAGCAGCTCCGGGACAGGGAACTATGGCTACACCTTC. Translated: CASSSGTGNYGYTF.

This chain uses TRBV6-5 with TRBJ2-7; 11 bases agree with TRBD1. The CDR3 extends over 15 amino acids. Trimming removed 5 bases from V and 3 bases from J; junction bases left unmatched: 6. The germline gives CDR1 MNHEY, CDR2 SVGAGI. The CDR3 nucleotides read TGTGCCAGCAGTAGAACGGGACAGGGGGTCTACGAGCAGTACTTC. This encodes CASSRTGQGVYEQYF.

This chain uses TRBV7-9 with TRBJ2-5, with 7 positions matching TRBD1. This CDR3 contains 14 residues. J gave up 1 base and V 6 bases, and 5 bases lay outside the gene matches. CDR1 SEHNR and CDR2 FQNEAQ come from the germline V gene (reference sequence). The CDR3 nucleotides are TGTGCCAGCAGTTTACAGGGGTTCCAAGAGACCCAGTACTTC. Translating gives CASSLQGFQETQYF. Looking up the rest from reference TRBV7-9 and TRBJ2-5 gives the full variable domain: DTGVSQNPRHKITKRGQNVTFRCDPISEHNRLYWYRQTLGQGPEFLTYFQNEAQLEKSRLLSDRFSAERPKGSFSTLEIQRTEQGDSAMYLCASSLQGFQETQYFGPGTRLLVL.

The chain is built from TRBV4-3 and TRBJ2-5; no firm D call. Germline V lookup: CDR1 LGHNA, CDR2 YSLEER. Trimming left V 0 bases short and J 0 bases short, with 8 bases between. The CDR3 runs to 15 residues. The CDR3 region has the DNA TGCGCCAGCAGCCAAGATCCTGGGTACCAAGAGACCCAGTACTTC. Translation gives CASSQDPGYQETQYF.

The V and J genes are TRBV7-9 and TRBJ1-1; weak D call: TRBD1 (5 bases). Germline values: CDR1 SEHNR, CDR2 FQNEAQ (reference sequence). The CDR3 has 16 residues. The V end lost 2 bases, the J end lost 3 bases, and 16 bases lay between the germline ends. DNA for the CDR3: TGTGCCAGCAGCTTATTCAAATGGGGCAACCACACTGAAGCTTTCTTT. Encoded protein: CASSLFKWGNHTEAFF.